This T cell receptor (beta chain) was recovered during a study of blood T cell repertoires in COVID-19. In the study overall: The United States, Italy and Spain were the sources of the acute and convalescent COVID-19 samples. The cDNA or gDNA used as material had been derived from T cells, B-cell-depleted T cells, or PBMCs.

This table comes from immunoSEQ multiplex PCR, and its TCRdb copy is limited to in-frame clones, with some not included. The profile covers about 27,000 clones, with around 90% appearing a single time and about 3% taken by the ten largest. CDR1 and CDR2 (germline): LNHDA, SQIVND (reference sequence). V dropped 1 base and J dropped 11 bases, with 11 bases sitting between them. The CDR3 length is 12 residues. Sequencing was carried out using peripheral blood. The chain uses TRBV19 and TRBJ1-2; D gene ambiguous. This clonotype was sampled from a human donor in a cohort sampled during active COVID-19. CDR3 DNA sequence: TGTGCCAGTAGTATAGTGGGCGATCGGTACACCTTC. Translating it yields CASSIVGDRYTF.